The clone carrying this TCR beta chain has a handful of counts. The target antigen is unknown. The data were taken from a study of T cell repertoires in cytomegalovirus infection. TCRdb ran MiXCR on the reads and lists one entry per CDR3 protein. In the table there are under 200,000 distinct CDR3 sequences, approximately 21% of which are singletons. Notes on the study in general: Ex vivo responses were dominated by HLA-C-restricted CMV-specific TCR beta clonotypes.

V gave up 4 bases and J gave up 8 bases, with 17 bases separating them. This CDR3 is built from 14 residues. The germline CDR1 and CDR2 sequences are SEHNR and FQNEAQ (reference sequence). The chain recombines TRBV7-9 with TRBJ2-5; TRBD2 might be the D (5 bases). Sequencing used CD8+ T cells from cultured PBMCs, obtained from culture after CMV antigen stimulation. This TCR came from a human donor in good health (CMV status not recorded). Some clones in this sample may be carry-over from other donors' samples. For the CDR3, the DNA is TGTGCCAGCAGCTCCGCTAGCTACCTGTATACCCAGTACTTC. Translating gives CASSSASYLYTQYF.